The 28 T cell receptor beta chains listed next were all sequenced from one sample in a study of a mutant IDH1 vaccine in newly diagnosed glioma. Time point described: baseline, week 1 (first vaccination visit). Stated treatment: pre-vaccination baseline after standard-of-care therapy. Here immunoSEQ multiplex PCR was the method, and the copy in TCRdb shows in-frame clones only, minus some. Of 75,000 to 100,000 clones listed, around 80% are singletons. The source was PBMCs, collected from a glioma patient treated with radiotherapy, temozolomide or both. The receptor source for this set is a man aged 35 to 55 with glioma. Some clones in this sample may be carry-over from other donors' samples.

This clone has a single count. V gene TRBV30 combines with J gene TRBJ2-7; TRBD2 matches 7 bases. The length of the CDR3 is 15 residues. Germline CDR1 GTSNPN, CDR2 SVGIG (reference sequence). After removal of 2 bases from V and 3 bases from J, the junction contained 10 bases not matched to a gene. CDR3 loop: CAWSKTPGGGYEQYF. CDR3 nucleotides: TGTGCCTGGAGTAAGACCCCGGGGGGAGGCTACGAGCAGTACTTC.

The V and J genes are TRBV7-8 and TRBJ2-7; 9 bases map to TRBD1. The ends lost 6 bases at V and 2 bases at J; junction bases unmatched: 17. The CDR3 is 18 amino acids. CDR1 is SGHVS and CDR2 is FQNEAQ in the germline V gene. The CDR3 here is CASSSDRGRSGSAYEQYF. CDR3 in DNA: TGTGCCAGCAGTTCGGACAGGGGCCGCTCGGGTAGTGCCTACGAGCAGTACTTC.

J is TRBJ1-6 and V is TRBV19; weak D call: TRBD1 (6 bases). Deletions cut 10 bases from V and 0 bases from J, with 19 bases between. CDR3 size: 17 residues. Germline lookup yields CDR1 LNHDA and CDR2 SQIVND (reference sequence). CDR3 coding DNA: TGTGCCACCCTACCGGGACACCTGAGCTCCTATAATTCACCCCTCCACTTT. The encoded protein is CATLPGHLSSYNSPLHF.

This rearrangement joins TRBV6-6 to TRBJ1-5; no definite D call. Germline CDR1 reads MNHNY; CDR2 reads SVGAGI (reference sequence). Deletions cut 0 bases from V and 7 bases from J, with 10 bases between. This CDR3 comprises 14 residues. CDR3 DNA: TGTGCCAGCAGTTACTCGCAGGACGGCCAGCCCCAGCATTTT. Residues: CASSYSQDGQPQHF.

The chain is built from TRBV29-1 and TRBJ2-5; 7 bases match TRBD2. Germline CDR1 SQVTM, CDR2 ANQGSEA. The CDR3 is 13 residues long. V trimming: 6 bases; J trimming: 4 bases; junction bases outside the gene matches: 8. The CDR3 DNA reads TGCAGCGTCGCAGGTTGGGGGGGAGAGACCCAGTACTTC. This codes for CSVAGWGGETQYF.

This chain connects TRBV6-5 to TRBJ1-2; 7 bases are shared with TRBD1. V dropped 7 bases and J dropped 2; count of bases not matched to a gene: 4. CDR1 MNHEY and CDR2 SVGAGI come from the germline V gene. The CDR3 loop spans 13 amino acids. CDR3 nucleotide sequence: TGTGCCAGCACTCAGGGGGGCAACTATGGCTACACCTTC. It codes for CASTQGGNYGYTF.

The chain links TRBV9 to TRBJ2-3; D not resolved. V was clipped by 2 bases and J by 0 bases, with 10 bases between them. The CDR3 is 15 residues long. CDR1 is SGDLS and CDR2 is YYNGEE in the germline V gene. The CDR3 is CASSVSATSTDTQYF. CDR3 nucleotides: TGTGCCAGCAGCGTGTCAGCCACTAGCACAGATACGCAGTATTTT.

By sample fraction, this clone is medium-sized (0.01 to 0.1%). The chain carries TRBV6-6 and TRBJ1-1, with 8 positions matching TRBD1. The CDR3 runs 14 residues. The V segment lost 6 bases and the J segment 3 bases; nucleotides outside the gene matches: 6. The germline V gene has CDR1 MNHNY and CDR2 SVGAGI (reference sequence). The CDR3 nucleotides read TGTGCCAGCAGGCTCGCAGGGGGCGACACTGAAGCTTTCTTT. This translates into CASRLAGGDTEAFF.

The V and J genes are TRBV30 and TRBJ1-2, with TRBD1 matching over 7 bases. The CDR3 is made up of 12 amino acids. Trimming cost V 8 bases and J 7 bases; bases outside gene matches: 10. The germline CDR1 and CDR2 sequences are GTSNPN and SVGIG (reference sequence). The CDR3, as DNA: TGTGCCGCAGGAAAGGGGGCAAGTGGCTACACCTTC. It specifies CAAGKGASGYTF.

As concerns this clone: The junction departs from germline at one end; a sequencing error may be responsible. The V gene is TRBV5-4, the J gene TRBJ1-1, with 7 bases identical to TRBD1. Germline CDR1 reads SGHNT; CDR2 reads YYREEE (reference sequence). This CDR3 contains 15 residues. CDR3 nucleotides: TGTGCCAGCAGATTGGAGACAGGGAGAAACACTGAAGCTTTCTTT. It codes for CASRLETGRNTEAFF.

CDR3 sequence reads: CASSDERTSGAGELFF. The DNA of the CDR3 is TGTGCCAGCAGCGACGAGAGGACTAGCGGGGCCGGGGAGCTGTTTTTT. This chain connects TRBV9 to TRBJ2-2, with 12 bases matching TRBD2. Germline lookup yields CDR1 SGDLS and CDR2 YYNGEE. With 3 bases clipped from V and 6 bases from J, the junction kept 6 bases outside the gene matches. The CDR3 spans 16 residues.

The rearrangement links TRBV7-2 to TRBJ1-3; D unresolved. The CDR3 is 15 residues long. Germline values: CDR1 SGHTA, CDR2 FQGNSA. Trimming stripped 1 base from V and 0 bases from J, with 7 bases between. CDR3 residues: CASSLGSRSGNTIYF. The CDR3 DNA reads TGTGCCAGCAGCTTAGGGAGCCGCTCTGGAAACACCATATATTTT.

This rearrangement joins TRBV4-1 to TRBJ2-3, with 7 bases identical to TRBD1. The CDR3 is 14 residues long. V trimming: 6 bases; J trimming: 5 bases; junction bases outside the gene matches: 8. CDR1 is MGHRA, CDR2 YSYEKL, per germline. The CDR3 sequence: CASRPTGSRDTQYF. The CDR3 nucleotides read TGCGCCAGCAGACCGACAGGGAGCCGAGATACGCAGTATTTT.

The CDR3 DNA follows: TGTGCCAGTAGTATAATCAGGGTTAGCACCGGGGAGCTGTTTTTT. Its translation is CASSIIRVSTGELFF. The chain combines TRBV19 with TRBJ2-2; the D gene is possibly TRBD1 (5 bases). The CDR3 loop spans 15 amino acids. V lost 2 bases to trimming and J lost 4 bases, with 11 bases between them. The germline V gene encodes CDR1 LNHDA and CDR2 SQIVND (reference sequence).

This sequence joins TRBV13 and TRBJ2-5; the match to TRBD1 covers 10 bases. Germline CDR1 is PRHDT and CDR2 is FYEKMQ (reference sequence). The CDR3 runs 15 residues. J gave up 5 bases and V 5 bases, and 8 bases lay outside the gene matches. As DNA, the CDR3 is TGTGCCAGCAGCACGTGGGACAGGGGTTACGAGACCCAGTACTTC. Translating gives CASSTWDRGYETQYF.

The V and J genes are TRBV30 and TRBJ1-5, with 8 bases matching TRBD1. V was pared by 3 bases and J by 6 bases, with 10 bases of the junction left unmatched. Germline CDR1 and CDR2: GTSNPN and SVGIG (reference sequence). The length of the CDR3 is 15 residues. CDR3 sequence (DNA): TGTGCCTGGAGCGCACAGGGGGACTGGGGTCAGCCCCAGCATTTT. Translation: CAWSAQGDWGQPQHF.

The chain couples TRBV10-3 to TRBJ2-2; D might be TRBD2 (6 bases). Germline CDR1 is ENHRY and CDR2 is SYGVKD. This CDR3 spans 14 amino acids. The V and J ends lost 6 bases and 6 bases respectively, with 14 bases between them. The CDR3 sequence: CAIRDLGTPGELFF. The CDR3 nucleotides are TGTGCCATCAGGGACCTGGGGACTCCCGGGGAGCTGTTTTTT.

This clone came up a few times. The CDR3 DNA follows: TGTGCCACCAGCAGATTCGAGTTTAGGAACACTGAAGCTTTCTTT. Residues: CATSRFEFRNTEAFF. The chain uses TRBV15 and TRBJ1-1; unclear D gene. Trimming removed 2 bases at V and 1 base at J, with 11 bases between. This CDR3 comprises 15 residues. The germline V gene has CDR1 LNHNV and CDR2 YYDKDF (reference sequence).

The chain recombines TRBV5-5 with TRBJ2-2; D unclear. Per the germline V gene, CDR1 is SGHKS and CDR2 is YYEKEE (reference sequence). V was clipped by 2 bases and J by 1 base, with 9 bases between them. The CDR3 contains 15 residues. The CDR3 is CASSFLTQNTGELFF. DNA of the CDR3: TGTGCCAGCAGCTTTCTCACACAGAACACCGGGGAGCTGTTTTTT.

The chain carries TRBV7-8 and TRBJ1-1, with D perhaps matching TRBD1 (5 bases). The CDR3 consists of 14 residues. Looked up from germline, CDR1 is SGHVS and CDR2 is FQNEAQ. With 1 base removed from V and 7 bases from J, the gap between germline ends came to 13 bases. CDR3 sequence: CASSLGMGRGEAFF. The CDR3 DNA sequence: TGTGCCAGCAGCTTAGGTATGGGAAGGGGTGAAGCTTTCTTT.

The sample holds a few counts of this clone. The rearrangement links TRBV28 to TRBJ1-4; 12 bases map to TRBD1. The germline V gene has CDR1 MDHEN and CDR2 SYDVKM. The CDR3 sequence is 14 residues long. Unmatched junction bases numbered 4, after V lost 7 bases and J lost 7 bases. As DNA, the CDR3 is TGTGCCAGCACCTGGGGACAGGGGGCTGAAAAACTGTTTTTT. Amino acid sequence: CASTWGQGAEKLFF.

The chain's CDR3 is CASSLSVDTIYF. The CDR3, as DNA: TGTGCCAGCAGCTTAAGTGTTGACACCATATATTTT. The rearrangement uses TRBV11-2 and TRBJ1-3, with D uncertain. CDR1 is SGHAT and CDR2 is FQNNGV in the germline V gene. Between the trimmed V and J ends, which lost 2 bases and 8 bases, there was a span of 7 bases. This CDR3 region has 12 residues.

The genes are TRBV5-1 and TRBJ2-2; 10 bases are a match to TRBD1. Germline assignment: CDR1 SGHRS and CDR2 YFSETQ. The CDR3 is 15 residues long. The V and J ends lost 7 bases and 7 bases, in that order; junction bases with no gene match: 10. The CDR3: CASGRGQGVIGELFF. In DNA form, the CDR3 reads TGCGCCAGCGGCCGCGGACAGGGGGTAATCGGGGAGCTGTTTTTT.

The genes are TRBV7-2 and TRBJ1-4; the D is unclear. The CDR3 runs to 14 residues. Germline lookup yields CDR1 SGHTA and CDR2 FQGNSA. Deletions cut 1 base from V and 6 bases from J, with 9 bases between. CDR3 sequence: CASSLDRADEKLFF. The CDR3 DNA reads TGTGCCAGCAGCTTAGACCGGGCCGATGAAAAACTGTTTTTT.

V gene TRBV7-9 combines with J gene TRBJ2-7; D may be TRBD1 (6 bases). Trimming took off 1 base at V and 4 bases at J, with 11 bases between the two ends. Germline loops: CDR1 SEHNR, CDR2 FQNEAQ (reference sequence). The CDR3 is 14 amino acids. DNA of the CDR3: TGTGCCAGCAGCTTAGACAGGGAAGGATACGAGCAGTACTTC. This encodes CASSLDREGYEQYF.

The CDR3 nucleotides are TGTGCCACAAACCCAGGGGGAGTTTACAGGGGGAATCTGAACACTGAAGCTTTCTTT. This translates into CATNPGGVYRGNLNTEAFF. The chain has TRBV19 and TRBJ1-1, with 8 bases matching TRBD1. Germline-derived CDR1 and CDR2 are LNHDA and SQIVND (reference sequence). The trim removed 10 bases at V and 0 bases at J, leaving 22 bases unmatched. CDR3 length: 19 residues.

The chain has TRBV4-1 and TRBJ2-7, with 11 bases that match TRBD2. Germline CDR1 is MGHRA and CDR2 is YSYEKL. The CDR3 consists of 20 residues. The ends lost 5 bases at V and 0 bases at J; junction bases unmatched: 18. The CDR3 spells CASSRRDASGGSYNSYEQYF. CDR3 DNA sequence: TGCGCCAGCAGCAGAAGGGACGCTAGCGGGGGGTCCTACAACTCCTACGAGCAGTACTTC.

V and J are TRBV5-1 and TRBJ2-3; D unresolved. The V and J ends lost 0 bases and 3 bases respectively, with 11 bases between them. Germline V gene sequence: CDR1 SGHRS, CDR2 YFSETQ. The CDR3 is 15 residues long. CDR3 region: CASSLGGKVTDTQYF. In DNA, the CDR3 is TGCGCCAGCAGCTTGGGGGGAAAGGTGACAGATACGCAGTATTTT.